A single sample gave rise to the 25 T cell receptor beta chains below, sequenced in a study of blood T cell repertoires in COVID-19. Measured with immunoSEQ multiplex PCR; TCRdb has only the in-frame clones, and not every one. In the table there are approximately 180,000 clones, around 73% of which are singletons. The sample was PBMCs or T cells enriched from blood (not recorded which). The receptor source for this set is a woman aged 50 to 60 who had recovered from COVID-19.

The chain links TRBV6-5 to TRBJ2-3; TRBD2 is a possible D gene (6 bases). CDR3 length: 11 residues. Germline V CDR1 and CDR2: MNHEY, SVGAGI. Trimming stripped 6 bases from V and 9 bases from J, with 10 bases between. The CDR3 loop is CASRRETTQYF. DNA of the CDR3: TGTGCCAGCAGGCGGGAAACAACGCAGTATTTT.

In its sample, this clone was seen once. This sequence joins TRBV18 and TRBJ1-3; 9 nucleotides match TRBD1. Germline V gives CDR1 KGHSH, CDR2 LQKENI. The CDR3 length is 18 residues. Trimming took 5 bases from V and 0 from J; bases not matched to a gene: 11. The CDR3 here is CASSGPGQGSSSGNTIYF. Here the CDR3 DNA reads TGTGCCAGCTCAGGACCGGGACAGGGATCGAGCTCTGGAAACACCATATATTTT.

This clone was picked up a small number of times. This sequence joins TRBV7-9 and TRBJ2-2; 7 bases align to TRBD1. Germline values: CDR1 SEHNR, CDR2 FQNEAQ (reference sequence). The CDR3 length is 13 residues. V was pared by 5 bases and J by 5 bases, with 2 bases of the junction left unmatched. The CDR3 here is CASSVQGTGELFF. DNA for the CDR3: TGTGCCAGCAGCGTACAGGGGACCGGGGAGCTGTTTTTT. Supplemented by reference TRBV7-9 and TRBJ2-2, the full variable domain reads DTGVSQNPRHKITKRGQNVTFRCDPISEHNRLYWYRQTLGQGPEFLTYFQNEAQLEKSRLLSDRFSAERPKGSFSTLEIQRTEQGDSAMYLCASSVQGTGELFFGEGSRLTVL.

This clone was found once. The chain combines TRBV5-5 with TRBJ2-2, with D unclear. The CDR3 is 15 residues long. V was cut by 0 bases and J by 4 bases, with 10 bases left in between. Per the germline V gene, CDR1 is SGHKS and CDR2 is YYEKEE (reference sequence). The CDR3 loop is CASSLGLESTGELFF. In DNA form, the CDR3 reads TGTGCCAGCAGCTTGGGGCTAGAGAGCACCGGGGAGCTGTTTTTT.

There are a few counts of this clone. V and J are TRBV27 and TRBJ2-7, with 9 nucleotides matching TRBD2. Trimming at V came to 2 bases and at J to 2 bases, leaving 1 base not matched to a gene. The CDR3 spans 14 residues. The germline CDR1 and CDR2 sequences are MNHEY and SMNVEV (reference sequence). This CDR3 reads CASSLTSGPYEQYF. The CDR3 region has the DNA TGTGCCAGCAGTTTAACTAGCGGGCCCTACGAGCAGTACTTC.

This clone was detected many times. V usage is TRBV30 and J usage is TRBJ2-2; 9 nucleotides agree with TRBD2. CDR1 and CDR2 from the germline V gene are GTSNPN and SVGIG (reference sequence). V trimming: 3 bases; J trimming: 5 bases; junction bases outside the gene matches: 4. This CDR3 region has 14 residues. This CDR3 is CAWRVAGATGELFF. The CDR3 nucleotides read TGTGCCTGGAGGGTAGCGGGAGCGACCGGGGAGCTGTTTTTT. Full variable domain (rest looked up from reference TRBV30 and TRBJ2-2): SQTIHQWPATLVQPVGSPLSLECTVEGTSNPNLYWYRQAAGRGLQLLFYSVGIGQISSEVPQNLSASRPQDRQFILSSKKLLLSDSGFYLCAWRVAGATGELFFGEGSRLTVL.

This clone occurred once. This chain connects TRBV9 to TRBJ1-2, with 9 bases that match TRBD1. Germline V gives CDR1 SGDLS, CDR2 YYNGEE. V dropped 4 bases and J dropped 7; count of bases not matched to a gene: 17. This CDR3 spans 17 amino acids. The CDR3 sequence: CASSSPGQGRPVSGYTF. Here the CDR3 DNA reads TGTGCCAGCAGCTCCCCGGGACAGGGACGCCCGGTGAGTGGCTACACCTTC.

The chain combines TRBV6-5 with TRBJ2-2; possible D gene TRBD1, 6 bases. Trimming removed 6 bases at V and 0 bases at J, with 11 bases between. Germline V gene sequence: CDR1 MNHEY, CDR2 SVGAGI. The CDR3 sequence is 15 residues long. Here the CDR3 DNA reads TGTGCCAGCAGCCCACAGGGAACGAACACCGGGGAGCTGTTTTTT. This sequence encodes CASSPQGTNTGELFF.

This clone has a handful of counts. The genes are TRBV2 and TRBJ2-6; D possibly corresponds to TRBD1 (6 bases). Germline CDR1 reads SNHLY; CDR2 reads FYNNEI. Trimming cost V 7 bases and J 0 bases, with 16 bases left between them. This CDR3 comprises 17 residues. The CDR3 sequence is CASTTDSLNSGANVLTF. The CDR3 DNA sequence: TGTGCCAGCACTACGGACAGCCTTAACTCTGGGGCCAACGTCCTGACTTTC.

The chain combines TRBV7-2 with TRBJ1-1; 10 nucleotides align to TRBD1. V was clipped by 4 bases and J by 11 bases; unmatched bases: 16. The CDR3 totals 16 residues. Germline V gene lookup returns CDR1 SGHTA and CDR2 FQGNSA. The CDR3 loop is CASSYSSRGAGQGAFF. CDR3 nucleotides: TGTGCCAGCAGCTATTCATCAAGGGGCGCGGGACAGGGGGCTTTCTTT.

This chain connects TRBV18 to TRBJ2-1, with unresolved D. The germline V gene has CDR1 KGHSH and CDR2 LQKENI. CDR3 length: 15 residues. V was clipped by 3 bases and J by 0 bases, with 9 bases between them. The CDR3 loop reads CASSPDTNSYNEQFF. CDR3 bases: TGTGCCAGCTCACCCGACACCAACTCCTACAATGAGCAGTTCTTC. The complete variable domain, with remaining parts taken from reference TRBV18 and TRBJ2-1, reads NAGVMQNPRHLVRRRGQEARLRCSPMKGHSHVYWYRQLPEEGLKFMVYLQKENIIDESGMPKERFSAEFPKEGPSILRIQQVVRGDSAAYFCASSPDTNSYNEQFFGPGTRLTVL.

This clone was picked up a small number of times. V and J are TRBV27 and TRBJ1-5; D unclear. V shed 3 bases and J shed 5 bases, with 11 bases lying between them. The CDR3 runs 14 residues. The germline V gene encodes CDR1 MNHEY and CDR2 SMNVEV (reference sequence). The CDR3 sequence: CASSFLGSDQPQHF. As DNA, the CDR3 is TGTGCCAGCAGTTTCTTGGGCTCGGATCAGCCCCAGCATTTT.

This clone was detected only a few times. This chain joins TRBV27 and TRBJ1-2, with D uncertain. V was trimmed by 2 bases and J by 4 bases, leaving 11 bases between them. CDR3 length equals 14 residues. CDR1 is MNHEY, CDR2 SMNVEV, per germline (reference sequence). CDR3 sequence (DNA): TGTGCCAGCAGTTTAGGAGCCTCACTCTATGGCTACACCTTC. The encoded protein is CASSLGASLYGYTF.

J is TRBJ1-1 and V is TRBV4-1, with D perhaps TRBD1 (5 bases). The germline gives CDR1 MGHRA, CDR2 YSYEKL. V was shortened by 0 bases and J by 11 bases, with 16 bases between the two germline ends. The CDR3 sequence is 14 residues long. The CDR3 loop is CASSQDLGGVVAFF. The CDR3 nucleotides are TGCGCCAGCAGCCAAGACTTGGGGGGAGTAGTGGCTTTCTTT.

The rearrangement uses TRBV7-2 and TRBJ2-7, with D tentatively TRBD1 (5 bases). CDR3 length: 17 residues. Trimming took off 2 bases at V and 4 bases at J, with 21 bases between the two ends. Germline V gene lookup returns CDR1 SGHTA and CDR2 FQGNSA. The CDR3 reads CASSLRGTESFFYEQYF. The DNA of the CDR3 is TGTGCCAGCAGCTTAAGGGGTACAGAAAGTTTTTTTTACGAGCAGTACTTC.

This clone was detected only once. This chain connects TRBV10-2 to TRBJ1-6, with D hard to call. The CDR3 has 15 amino acids. The germline V and J ends were trimmed by 0 bases and 6 bases, with 9 bases remaining between them. Per germline, CDR1 WSHSY and CDR2 SAAADI. In DNA form, the CDR3 reads TGCGCCAGCAGTGAGTCGAGCGGCAGTAATTCACCCCTCCACTTT. Its translation: CASSESSGSNSPLHF.

J is TRBJ2-7 and V is TRBV6-5; 11 bases match TRBD1. CDR3 length: 14 residues. The V gene end was trimmed by 2 bases and the J gene end by 5 bases; junction bases not matched to a gene: 2. CDR1 and CDR2 from the germline V gene are MNHEY and SVGAGI. The CDR3 DNA reads as TGTGCCAGCAGTTACAGGACAGGGGGCGACGAGCAGTACTTC. This sequence encodes CASSYRTGGDEQYF.

This chain connects TRBV9 to TRBJ2-2, with TRBD1 identical over 7 bases. The junction had 5 bases not matched to a gene; V was cut back by 2 bases and J by 1 base. The germline gives CDR1 SGDLS, CDR2 YYNGEE. This CDR3 comprises 16 residues. The CDR3 here is CASSVPQGKNTGELFF. The CDR3 bases are TGTGCCAGCAGCGTGCCACAGGGGAAGAACACCGGGGAGCTGTTTTTT.

The chain links TRBV28 to TRBJ2-2; TRBD2 matches at 13 bases. CDR1 and CDR2 (germline): MDHEN, SYDVKM. V dropped 2 bases and J dropped 4; count of bases not matched to a gene: 7. The CDR3 sequence is 18 residues long. In DNA, the CDR3 is TGTGCCAGCAGTTTACCGACTAGCGGGAGGCCAATCACCGGGGAGCTGTTTTTT. Its protein is CASSLPTSGRPITGELFF.

This clone was recorded a few times. V and J are TRBV5-1 and TRBJ2-1; TRBD1 matches 10 bases. After removal of 1 base from V and 8 bases from J, the junction contained 9 bases not matched to a gene. The CDR3 runs 16 residues. CDR1 is SGHRS and CDR2 is YFSETQ in the germline V gene. The CDR3 sequence is CASSLSRQGAMDEQFF. In DNA, the CDR3 is TGCGCCAGCAGCTTGTCGAGACAGGGGGCTATGGATGAGCAGTTCTTC.

The chain is built from TRBV3-1 (or the pseudogene TRBV3-2) and TRBJ2-1, with a possible D match to TRBD1 (5 bases). The germline V and J ends were trimmed by 4 bases and 3 bases, with 13 bases remaining between them. CDR3 length equals 15 residues. Germline lookup yields CDR1 LGHDT and CDR2 YNNKEL (reference sequence). The CDR3 is CASSRIAGYYNEQFF. The CDR3 bases are TGTGCCAGCAGCCGGATCGCAGGGTACTACAATGAGCAGTTCTTC.

The chain is built from TRBV30 and TRBJ2-2; 10 bases are a match to TRBD1. Unmatched junction bases numbered 7, after V lost 1 base and J lost 5 bases. This CDR3 comprises 16 residues. The germline V gene has CDR1 GTSNPN and CDR2 SVGIG (reference sequence). The CDR3 DNA reads as TGTGCCTGGAGTGCCCTCCGGACAGGGGGAACCGGGGAGCTGTTTTTT. It encodes CAWSALRTGGTGELFF.

The CDR3, as DNA: TGTGCCAGCAGCCAATACTATGGCTACACCTTC. This gives the protein CASSQYYGYTF. The chain recombines TRBV7-2 with TRBJ1-2; D gene uncertain. V dropped 5 bases and J dropped 3 bases, with 4 bases sitting between them. There are 11 residues in the CDR3. Germline V gene data show CDR1 as SGHTA and CDR2 as FQGNSA.

DNA of the CDR3: TGTGCCAGCTCCTCGAGGAACACTGAAGCTTTCTTT. It is translated as CASSSRNTEAFF. The chain is built from TRBV7-9 and TRBJ1-1; D remains ambiguous. Between the trimmed V and J ends, which lost 8 bases and 1 base, there was a span of 8 bases. Per germline, CDR1 SEHNR and CDR2 FQNEAQ (reference sequence). CDR3 length: 12 residues.

The V call is TRBV10-3, the J call TRBJ2-5; no definite D call. Trimming took 6 bases from V and 3 from J, leaving 8 bases between them. CDR3 length: 12 residues. Germline V gives CDR1 ENHRY, CDR2 SYGVKD. This CDR3 reads CAIRQDKETQYF. The CDR3 DNA follows: TGTGCCATCAGGCAGGATAAAGAGACCCAGTACTTC.